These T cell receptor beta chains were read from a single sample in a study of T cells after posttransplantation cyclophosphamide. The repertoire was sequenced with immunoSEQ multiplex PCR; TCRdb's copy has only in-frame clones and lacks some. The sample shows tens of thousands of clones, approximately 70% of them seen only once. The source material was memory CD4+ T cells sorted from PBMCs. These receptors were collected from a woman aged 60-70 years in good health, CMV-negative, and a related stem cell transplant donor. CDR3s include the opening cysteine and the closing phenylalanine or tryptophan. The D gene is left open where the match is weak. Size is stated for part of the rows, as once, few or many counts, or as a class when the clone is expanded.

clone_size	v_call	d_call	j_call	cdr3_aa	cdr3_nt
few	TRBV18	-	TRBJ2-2	CASSPPGGRTGELFF	TGTGCCAGCTCACCACCGGGGGGAAGGACCGGGGAGCTGTTTTTT
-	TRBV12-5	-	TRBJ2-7	CASGGSYEQYF	TGTGCTAGTGGTGGGAGCTACGAGCAGTACTTC
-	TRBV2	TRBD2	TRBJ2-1	CASLSNSGRAGEQFF	TGTGCCAGCCTGTCGAATAGCGGGAGGGCGGGTGAGCAGTTCTTC
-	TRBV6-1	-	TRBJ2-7	CASSDRGSYEQYF	TGTGCCAGCAGTGACAGGGGCTCCTACGAGCAGTACTTC
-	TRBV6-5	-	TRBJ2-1	CASSYRGPGDEQFF	TGTGCCAGCAGTTACAGGGGTCCGGGGGATGAGCAGTTCTTC
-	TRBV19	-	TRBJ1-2	CASSLRQAYGYTF	TGTGCCAGTAGTCTCAGACAGGCCTATGGCTACACCTTC
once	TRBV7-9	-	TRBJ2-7	CASSLSGTTYEQYF	TGTGCCAGCAGCTTATCCGGTACCACCTACGAGCAGTACTTC
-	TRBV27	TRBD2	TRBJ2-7	CASRRRTSGDYEQYF	TGTGCCAGCAGGCGAAGGACTAGCGGTGACTACGAGCAGTACTTC
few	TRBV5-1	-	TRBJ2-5	CASCSGARETQYF	TGCGCCAGCTGCTCCGGAGCGAGGGAGACCCAGTACTTC
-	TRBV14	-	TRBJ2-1	CASSPLGTGNEQFF	TGTGCCAGCAGCCCCCTTGGGACTGGCAATGAGCAGTTCTTC
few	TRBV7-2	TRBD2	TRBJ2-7	CASSRTSGTQYF	TGTGCCAGCAGCCGGACTAGCGGAACCCAGTACTTC
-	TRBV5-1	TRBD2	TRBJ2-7	CASSLGRTSHEQYF	TGCGCCAGCAGCTTGGGCCGGACTAGCCACGAGCAGTACTTC
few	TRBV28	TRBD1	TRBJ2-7	CASSPPGQGSYEQYF	TGTGCCAGCAGCCCTCCGGGACAGGGCTCCTACGAGCAGTACTTC
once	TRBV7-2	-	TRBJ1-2	CASSLALGADNYGYTF	TGTGCCAGCAGCTTAGCCCTTGGGGCAGACAACTATGGCTACACCTTC
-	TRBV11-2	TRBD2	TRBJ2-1	CASSLEGTSQRFF	TGTGCCAGCAGCTTAGAAGGGACTAGTCAGCGGTTCTTC
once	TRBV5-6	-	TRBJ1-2	CASSLAQNYGYTF	TGTGCCAGCAGCTTGGCTCAGAACTATGGCTACACCTTC
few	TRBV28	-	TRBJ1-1	CASSYLPGSYTEAFF	TGTGCCAGCAGTTATTTACCAGGGTCTTACACTGAAGCTTTCTTT
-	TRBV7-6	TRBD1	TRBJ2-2	CASSQQGAGELFF	TGTGCCAGCAGCCAACAGGGGGCCGGGGAGCTGTTTTTT
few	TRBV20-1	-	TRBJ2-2	CSARRGGELFF	TGCAGTGCTAGAAGAGGAGGGGAGCTGTTTTTT
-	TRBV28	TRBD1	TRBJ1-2	CASKQVGHRDRVRTEGYGYTF	TGTGCCAGCAAGCAAGTCGGACATCGGGACAGGGTAAGGACAGAAGGCTATGGCTACACCTTC
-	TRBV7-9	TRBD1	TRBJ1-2	CASSSGTGVNYGYTF	TGTGCCAGCAGCTCCGGGACAGGGGTTAACTATGGCTACACCTTC
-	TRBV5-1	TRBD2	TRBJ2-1	CASGLTSGESYNEQFF	TGCGCCAGCGGTTTGACTAGCGGGGAGTCCTACAATGAGCAGTTCTTC
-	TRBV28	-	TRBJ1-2	CASSFRRKDYGYTF	TGTGCCAGCAGTTTCCGGCGGAAAGACTATGGCTACACCTTC
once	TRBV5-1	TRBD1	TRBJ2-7	CASSLVLGTGDQYF	TGCGCCAGCAGCTTGGTTCTAGGGACAGGGGACCAGTACTTC
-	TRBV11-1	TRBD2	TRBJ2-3	CASNHRAGGQDTQYF	TGTGCCAGCAACCACAGGGCGGGGGGCCAGGATACGCAGTATTTT
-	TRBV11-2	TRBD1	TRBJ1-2	CASSSAGRGLGYTF	TGTGCCAGCAGCTCGGCGGGCAGGGGGCTTGGCTACACCTTC
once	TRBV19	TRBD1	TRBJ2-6	CASKDRGLSGANVLTF	TGTGCCAGTAAAGACAGGGGGCTATCTGGGGCCAACGTCCTGACTTTC
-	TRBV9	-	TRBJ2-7	CASSVASLAGYEQYF	TGTGCCAGCAGCGTAGCTAGCCTAGCAGGTTACGAGCAGTACTTC
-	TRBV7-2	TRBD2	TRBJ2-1	CASSERGADLFF	TGTGCCAGCAGCGAGCGGGGGGCCGATCTGTTCTTC
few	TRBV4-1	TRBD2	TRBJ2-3	CASSQGWGGVPSPTDTQYF	TGCGCCAGCAGCCAAGGATGGGGGGGGGTCCCCTCCCCCACAGATACGCAGTATTTT
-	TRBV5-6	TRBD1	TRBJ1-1	CASSLRTGYVTEAFF	TGTGCCAGCAGCTTGAGGACAGGGTACGTCACTGAAGCTTTCTTT
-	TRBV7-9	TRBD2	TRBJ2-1	CAGLTSGGYNEQFF	TGTGCCGGATTAACTAGCGGGGGGTACAATGAGCAGTTCTTC
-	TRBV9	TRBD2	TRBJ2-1	CASSPGTSGLLGEQFF	TGTGCCAGTAGTCCTGGGACTAGCGGCCTCCTGGGGGAGCAGTTCTTC
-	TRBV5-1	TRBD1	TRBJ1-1	CASSFGQGSAEAFF	TGCGCCAGCAGCTTCGGACAGGGTAGCGCTGAAGCTTTCTTT
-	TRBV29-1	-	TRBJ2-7	CSVGGTPDEQYF	TGCAGCGTTGGAGGGACTCCTGACGAGCAGTACTTC
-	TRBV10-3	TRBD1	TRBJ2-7	CAISEIKGAGEQYF	TGTGCCATCAGTGAGATCAAGGGGGCTGGGGAGCAGTACTTC
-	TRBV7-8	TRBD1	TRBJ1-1	CASSYGDREAFF	TGTGCCAGCAGCTACGGGGACAGGGAAGCTTTCTTT
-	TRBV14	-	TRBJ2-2	CASSRRAGTNTGELFF	TGTGCCAGCAGCCGCCGAGCAGGGACAAACACCGGGGAGCTGTTTTTT
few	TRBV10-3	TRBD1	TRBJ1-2	CAIKGQGDYGYTF	TGTGCCATCAAAGGGCAGGGGGACTATGGCTACACCTTC
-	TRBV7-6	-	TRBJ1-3	CASSSGSSGNTIYF	TGTGCCAGCAGCTCGGGGAGCTCTGGAAACACCATATATTTT
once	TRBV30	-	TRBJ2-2	CAWSVYSAGELFF	TGTGCCTGGAGTGTATATAGCGCCGGGGAGCTGTTTTTT
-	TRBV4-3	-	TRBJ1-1	CASSQERANTEAFF	TGCGCCAGCAGCCAAGAGCGGGCGAACACTGAAGCTTTCTTT
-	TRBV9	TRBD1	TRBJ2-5	CASSQGQGGETQYF	TGTGCCAGCAGCCAGGGACAGGGTGGAGAGACCCAGTACTTC
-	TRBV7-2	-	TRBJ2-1	CASSLSGGSSYNEQFF	TGTGCCAGCAGCTTATCGGGGGGCAGCTCCTACAATGAGCAGTTCTTC
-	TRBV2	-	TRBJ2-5	CASNRDYQETQYF	TGTGCCAGTAACCGGGACTACCAAGAGACCCAGTACTTC
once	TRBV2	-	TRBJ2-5	CASNNQGLETQYF	TGTGCCAGCAACAACCAGGGGTTGGAGACCCAGTACTTC
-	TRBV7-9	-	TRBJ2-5	CASSLAGAQTQYF	TGTGCCAGCAGCTTAGCGGGGGCACAGACCCAGTACTTC
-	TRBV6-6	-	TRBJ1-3	CASSYGGGTIYF	TGTGCCAGCAGTTACGGGGGCGGCACCATATATTTT
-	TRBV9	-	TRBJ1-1	CASSVDTGNTEAFF	TGTGCCAGCAGCGTAGATACCGGGAACACTGAAGCTTTCTTT
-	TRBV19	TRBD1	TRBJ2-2	CASTPGTGWTGELFF	TGTGCCAGTACCCCCGGGACAGGGTGGACCGGGGAGCTGTTTTTT
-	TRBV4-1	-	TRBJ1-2	CASSQDGGGVGYGYTF	TGCGCCAGCAGCCAAGATGGGGGGGGTGTTGGCTATGGCTACACCTTC
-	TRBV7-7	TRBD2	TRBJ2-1	CASSRGTSGTNEQFF	TGTGCCAGCAGCCGGGGGACTAGCGGGACCAATGAGCAGTTCTTC
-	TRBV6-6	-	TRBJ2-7	CASRLRDEQYF	TGTGCCAGCAGACTCAGGGACGAGCAGTACTTC
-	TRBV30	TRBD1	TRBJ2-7	CAWSRARDRGQYEQYF	TGTGCCTGGTCAAGAGCCCGGGACAGGGGGCAGTACGAGCAGTACTTC
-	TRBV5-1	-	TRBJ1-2	CASSLDAGFDGYTF	TGCGCCAGCAGCTTGGACGCGGGTTTCGATGGCTACACCTTC